This TCR beta chain was captured in a study of blood T cells in healthy people across ages. Study-wide background: Every two T cells gave about one barcoded beta molecule via template switching.

This clonotype was seen only a few times. What it binds is not known. Study-wide results and caveats: More naive CD4+ cells and higher diversity marked long-lived donors relative to aged donors. Unknown donor CMV status possibly confounded expanded clonotype changes.

Germline CDR1 is MGHRA and CDR2 is YSYEKL. This CDR3 spans 14 amino acids. The V gene end was trimmed by 4 bases and the J gene end by 10 bases; junction bases not matched to a gene: 5. Primed by a sample-barcoded 5' primer and a J-beta primer mix, a second PCR proceeded for about 6 to 11 cycles. The template-switch adaptor, which had 12 random nucleotides, put a tag on each cDNA molecule. Each CDR3 protein gets one entry after TCRdb re-called the 5' RACE reads with MiXCR. The sample comprises roughly 1.4 million distinct CDR3 sequences, approximately 59% of which are singletons, and 6.5% to 8.5% rests with the top ten.

The origin of this receptor is a man aged 18 to 29 in good health. The V call is TRBV4-1, the J call TRBJ2-1; TRBD2 matches at 12 bases. The sequenced sample was blood. The CDR3 sequence is CASSRKGLAGEQFF. CDR3 sequence (DNA): TGCGCCAGCAGCCGTAAAGGACTAGCGGGGGAGCAGTTCTTC.